This T cell receptor (beta chain) was obtained from a study of Ad26.COV2.S vaccination and SARS-CoV-2 variants. The table came from immunoSEQ multiplex PCR; TCRdb's copy has only in-frame clones and leaves some out. This table holds roughly 700,000 clones, roughly 90% found once. The treatment was: over 15 received Ad26.COV2.S at low or high dose, single or two shots; five or six received placebo; per-sample allocation not given. On day 63 after the first injection, vaccine and placebo recipients gave samples. Wuhan-strain SARS-CoV-2 spike was expressed by the Ad26 vector that made up the vaccine. The length of the CDR3 is 13 residues.

This chain links TRBV21-1 with TRBJ2-1; no DNA check was done on the table's D call, TRBD2. TRBV21-1 is reported as a pseudogene. The source was peripheral blood, collected in a trial of Ad26.COV2.S vaccine versus placebo. The source is a person aged 18-65 years who received the Ad26.COV2.S COVID-19 vaccine or a placebo. Here the CDR3 reads CASTGGGPYEQFF. The CDR3 coding sequence is TGTGCCAGCACAGGCGGGGGGCCCTATGAGCAGTTCTTC.